This entry lists 9 T cell receptor beta chains sequenced from one sample in a study of cytomegalovirus exposure and HLA in healthy donors. This PCR relied on a set of 60 Vbeta primers and 13 Jbeta primers. Only in-frame clones appear in the TCRdb table, and some are missing; sequencing was by immunoSEQ multiplex PCR. The sample shows tens of thousands of clones, roughly four fifths of them seen only once. The sample comprised PBMCs. The receptors stem from a man younger than 45 in good health and CMV-seronegative.

This chain connects TRBV11-2 to TRBJ2-1; TRBD2 agrees at 7 bases. This CDR3 region has 15 residues. Germline trimming cut 5 bases from V and 7 bases from J; bases unmatched to any gene: 11. Germline V gene data show CDR1 as SGHAT and CDR2 as FQNNGV. Here the CDR3 DNA reads TGTGCCAGCAGCCGGGGCGGGGCGGGAGAAAATGAGCAGTTCTTC. Translated: CASSRGGAGENEQFF. Using reference TRBV11-2 and TRBJ2-1 for the parts outside the CDR3, the full variable domain is EAGVAQSPRYKIIEKRQSVAFWCNPISGHATLYWYQQILGQGPKLLIQFQNNGVVDDSQLPKDRFSAERLKGVDSTLKIQPAKLEDSAVYLCASSRGGAGENEQFFGPGTRLTVL.

The rearrangement links TRBV6-6 to TRBJ2-2; 8 positions agree with TRBD1. The CDR3 spans 13 residues. J was trimmed by 7 bases and V by 6 bases; bases with no gene match: 4. Germline V lookup: CDR1 MNHNY, CDR2 SVGAGI (reference sequence). CDR3 sequence: CASSRTGNGELFF. The CDR3 bases are TGTGCCAGCAGCAGGACAGGGAACGGGGAGCTGTTTTTT.

The V call is TRBV7-9, the J call TRBJ2-7; D remains ambiguous. The germline V gene encodes CDR1 SEHNR and CDR2 FQNEAQ (reference sequence). The CDR3 covers 15 residues. Trimming left V 5 bases short and J 1 base short, with 15 bases between. CDR3 residues: CASSPLRGLSYEQYF. The CDR3 nucleotides read TGTGCCAGCAGCCCCCTACGCGGCTTATCCTACGAGCAGTACTTC.

The chain is built from TRBV19 and TRBJ1-5, with D uncertain. Trimming took 4 bases from V and 9 from J, leaving 13 bases between them. The CDR3 is 13 residues long. The germline gives CDR1 LNHDA, CDR2 SQIVND (reference sequence). The CDR3 DNA reads TGTGCCAGTAGTAAAAGCCTTTTCACGCCCCAGCATTTT. As protein: CASSKSLFTPQHF.

The V call is TRBV18, the J call TRBJ1-1; TRBD1 might be the D (5 bases). Germline-derived CDR1 and CDR2 are KGHSH and LQKENI. The V and J ends lost 3 bases and 5 bases respectively, with 13 bases between them. The CDR3 runs to 14 residues. The chain's CDR3 is CASSPPPGGTEAFF. Written as DNA, the CDR3 is TGTGCCAGCTCACCTCCACCGGGGGGTACTGAAGCTTTCTTT.

The chain uses TRBV7-2 and TRBJ1-5, with D unresolved. The CDR3 contains 15 residues. V was cut by 3 bases and J by 0 bases, with 9 bases left in between. Per the germline V gene, CDR1 is SGHTA and CDR2 is FQGNSA. The CDR3 region has the DNA TGTGCCAGCAGCTTTGACGGGGATAGCAATCAGCCCCAGCATTTT. It yields the protein CASSFDGDSNQPQHF. The whole variable domain, filled in from reference TRBV7-2 and TRBJ1-5, reads GAGVSQSPSNKVTEKGKDVELRCDPISGHTALYWYRQSLGQGLEFLIYFQGNSAPDKSGLPSDRFSAERTGGSVSTLTIQRTQQEDSAVYLCASSFDGDSNQPQHFGDGTRLSIL.

This clone was found a few times. The V and J genes are TRBV6-5 and TRBJ1-1; D not resolved. Germline assignment: CDR1 MNHEY and CDR2 SVGAGI. This CDR3 comprises 15 residues. V lost 2 bases and J lost 0, with 10 bases in between. DNA for the CDR3: TGTGCCAGCAGTTACCATATCGGGGTGAACACTGAAGCTTTCTTT. Protein sequence: CASSYHIGVNTEAFF.

The chain joins TRBV18 to TRBJ2-2, with D possibly matching TRBD2 (5 bases). In germline, CDR1 is KGHSH, CDR2 LQKENI. The CDR3 sequence is 19 residues long. V was cut by 1 base and J by 5 bases, with 23 bases left in between. CDR3 DNA: TGTGCCAGCTCACCACGGTTCAAGTTGGGAGTATTGAGTACCGGGGAGCTGTTTTTT. Its protein product is CASSPRFKLGVLSTGELFF.

This chain's CDR3 is CASSLNPRTGTNTEAFF. The CDR3, as DNA: TGCGCCAGCAGCTTGAACCCGAGGACAGGAACCAACACTGAAGCTTTCTTT. The chain is built from TRBV5-1 and TRBJ1-1; 7 bases fit TRBD1. Trimming took 1 base from V and 2 from J; bases not matched to a gene: 11. The CDR3 contains 17 residues. In germline, CDR1 is SGHRS, CDR2 YFSETQ.